The 17 T cell receptor beta chains below come from one sample, sequenced in a study of post-analysis software for immune sequencing data. Their cognate antigens are unknown. TCR beta cDNA libraries included unique molecular identifiers. MiXCR, run by TCRdb on the PCR reads, gives a single entry per CDR3 protein. Of approximately 440,000 distinct CDR3 sequences detected, approximately 45% appear once; the ten largest clones hold 9% to 13%. Points from the study as a whole: Four or five TRBV segments were significantly more frequent in patients than in controls. TRBV5-6, TRBV5-1 and TRBV20-1 were among these segments.

Material for sequencing was blood. The receptors here all came from a girl aged 5-17 years with multiple sclerosis.

The gene calls are TRBV29-1 and TRBJ1-2, with D possibly matching TRBD1 (5 bases). The CDR3 loop spans 13 amino acids. Trimming stripped 4 bases from V and 2 bases from J, with 11 bases between. Per germline, CDR1 SQVTM and CDR2 ANQGSEA. The CDR3, as DNA: TGCAGCGTTGTTGGGGGATCCAACTATGGCTACACCTTC. Its protein is CSVVGGSNYGYTF.

The chain carries TRBV5-1 and TRBJ2-7; unclear D gene. Between the trimmed V and J ends, which lost 0 bases and 0 bases, there was a span of 7 bases. The V gene's germline CDR1 is SGHRS and CDR2 YFSETQ. This CDR3 region has 14 residues. DNA for the CDR3: TGCGCCAGCAGCTTGGCGGGTCGCTCCTACGAGCAGTACTTC. This codes for CASSLAGRSYEQYF. The full variable domain, rest sourced from reference TRBV5-1 and TRBJ2-7, is KAGVTQTPRYLIKTRGQQVTLSCSPISGHRSVSWYQQTPGQGLQFLFEYFSETQRNKGNFPGRFSGRQFSNSRSEMNVSTLELGDSALYLCASSLAGRSYEQYFGPGTRLTVT.

The chain combines TRBV6-5 with TRBJ2-1; either TRBD1 or TRBD2 may fit D (5 bases each). CDR3 length equals 13 residues. V lost 2 bases, J lost 6 bases, and 8 bases lay in between. Germline V gives CDR1 MNHEY, CDR2 SVGAGI. DNA for the CDR3: TGTGCCAGCAGTTACCGGGACCCCAATGAGCAGTTCTTC. Residues: CASSYRDPNEQFF.

This clonotype was seen a few times. V usage is TRBV6-1 and J usage is TRBJ2-7, with 14 positions matching TRBD2. Germline assignment: CDR1 MNHNS and CDR2 SASEGT. The J segment lost 5 bases and the V segment lost 7 bases, leaving 25 bases of the junction unmatched. CDR3 length: 21 amino acids. CDR3 bases: TGTGCCAGCATAAGGGTTACCGGGACTAGCGGGAGCAGTTTCAGAGCGGACGAGCAGTACTTC. Translation gives CASIRVTGTSGSSFRADEQYF.

The V gene is TRBV14, the J gene TRBJ2-1, with no clear D. Per germline, CDR1 SGHDN and CDR2 FVKESK. This CDR3 has 14 residues. Trimming took 5 bases from V and 0 from J, leaving 8 bases between them. CDR3 protein: CASSATSSYNEQFF. DNA of the CDR3: TGTGCCAGCAGCGCCACGAGCTCCTACAATGAGCAGTTCTTC.

This clonotype was counted only a few times. The chain combines TRBV11-2 with TRBJ2-1; TRBD2 aligns across 7 bases. Germline CDR1 and CDR2: SGHAT and FQNNGV. V lost 5 bases to trimming and J lost 1 base; unmatched junction nucleotides: 8. The CDR3 is 16 amino acids. CDR3 sequence reads: CASSGTGGPSYNEQFF. The CDR3 nucleotides read TGTGCCAGCAGCGGAACGGGAGGCCCGTCCTACAATGAGCAGTTCTTC.

The gene calls are TRBV29-1 and TRBJ2-5; the D is unclear. V was shortened by 1 base and J by 11 bases, with 20 bases between the two germline ends. Germline CDR1 and CDR2: SQVTM and ANQGSEA. The CDR3 contains 14 residues. Here the CDR3 reads CSVEGSGYLTEQYF. CDR3 DNA sequence: TGCAGCGTTGAAGGTTCAGGTTACCTTACAGAGCAGTACTTC.

This rearrangement joins TRBV19 to TRBJ2-7, with a tentative D call TRBD1 (5 bases). The CDR3 has 14 amino acids. The germline V gene encodes CDR1 LNHDA and CDR2 SQIVND (reference sequence). The V end was cut by 9 bases, the J end by 0 bases, with 15 bases between. The CDR3 DNA reads as TGTGCCAGCAGACAGTCCTTAAGCTCCTACGAGCAGTACTTC. It encodes CASRQSLSSYEQYF.

The V gene is TRBV2, the J gene TRBJ2-1; tentatively, D is TRBD2 (5 bases). This CDR3 comprises 15 residues. CDR1 is SNHLY, CDR2 FYNNEI, per germline. Trimming removed 5 bases from V and 0 bases from J, with 11 bases in between. CDR3 sequence (DNA): TGTGCCAGCAGTCAGCGGTATAGCTCCTACAATGAGCAGTTCTTC. It translates to CASSQRYSSYNEQFF.

The V and J genes are TRBV28 and TRBJ1-4; D gene ambiguous. This CDR3 has 15 residues. CDR1 and CDR2 from the germline V gene are MDHEN and SYDVKM. V was cut by 2 bases and J by 5 bases, with 12 bases left in between. The CDR3 loop is CASSLASGRNEKLFF. CDR3 coding DNA: TGTGCCAGCAGTTTAGCATCGGGGAGGAATGAAAAACTGTTTTTT. The full variable domain, completed using reference TRBV28 and TRBJ1-4, is DVKVTQSSRYLVKRTGEKVFLECVQDMDHENMFWYRQDPGLGLRLIYFSYDVKMKEKGDIPEGYSVSREKKERFSLILESASTNQTSMYLCASSLASGRNEKLFFGSGTQLSVL.

This chain joins TRBV4-1 and TRBJ2-3, with 7 bases identical to TRBD2. The CDR3 consists of 15 residues. Germline values: CDR1 MGHRA, CDR2 YSYEKL. V was clipped by 0 bases and J by 5 bases; unmatched bases: 5. CDR3 DNA sequence: TGCGCCAGCAGCCAAGATGGTACTAGCGTAGATACGCAGTATTTT. Encoded protein: CASSQDGTSVDTQYF.

This clonotype occurred a few times. The chain carries TRBV20-1 and TRBJ2-5, with D possibly TRBD1 on 6 matching bases. The CDR3 consists of 13 residues. Looked up from germline, CDR1 is DFQATT and CDR2 is SNEGSKA (reference sequence). The V end was cut by 1 base, the J end by 2 bases, with 8 bases between. As DNA, the CDR3 is TGCAGTGCTAGAGCAGGGGCTCAAGAGACCCAGTACTTC. Translating gives CSARAGAQETQYF.

The genes are TRBV29-1 and TRBJ2-1; 8 bases fit TRBD1. The closer fit of TRBJ2-7 to the DNA end suggests the J call may be wrong. The CDR3 spans 16 residues. Per germline, CDR1 SQVTM and CDR2 ANQGSEA. CDR3 coding DNA: TGCAGCGTTGAGGGCCTTCAGGGGGCCTCCTACAATGAGCAGTACTTC. Encoded protein: CSVEGLQGASYNEQYF.

V gene TRBV27 combines with J gene TRBJ2-4, with 9 bases lining up with TRBD1. The end of the DNA is better explained by TRBJ2-7, so the J call may be wrong. The CDR3 has 16 amino acids. Germline-derived CDR1 and CDR2 are MNHEY and SMNVEV (reference sequence). CDR3 sequence (DNA): TGTGCCAGCAGTTTATACACGGACAGGGGTTATTACGAGCAGTACTTC. Translation: CASSLYTDRGYYEQYF.

Remarks on this clonotype: Compared with germline, one end of the junction differs, possibly owing to a read error. CDR3 bases: TGTGCCAACAGTTCCCGGACAGGGTCGGGTGGCTACACCTTC. It is translated as CANSSRTGSGGYTF. The V gene is TRBV12-3 or TRBV12-4, the J gene TRBJ1-2; 8 bases match TRBD1. This CDR3 is 14 amino acids long.

This clonotype showed up just once. J is TRBJ2-5 and V is TRBV6-1; 8 bases fit TRBD1. Germline-derived CDR1 and CDR2 are MNHNS and SASEGT. The CDR3 sequence is 14 residues long. With 2 bases clipped from V and 11 bases from J, the junction kept 10 bases outside the gene matches. DNA for the CDR3: TGTGCCAGCAGTGAAACAGAGACAGGGGCAGAGCAGTACTTC. Encoded protein: CASSETETGAEQYF.

The chain carries TRBV18 and TRBJ2-7; D assignment may be TRBD1 or TRBD2 (5 bases each). With 2 bases removed from V and 3 bases from J, the gap between germline ends came to 17 bases. CDR1 is KGHSH, CDR2 LQKENI, per germline. CDR3 size: 16 residues. The CDR3 reads CASSPGRQGRNYEQYF. CDR3 DNA: TGTGCCAGCTCACCAGGACGGCAGGGACGGAACTACGAGCAGTACTTC.